This TCR beta chain comes out of a study of T cell repertoires in cytomegalovirus infection. Study-wide points: People with CMV and the relevant HLA were identified by cumulative public TCR beta family frequency. In two of eight donors, the top clonotype was HLA-C-restricted CMV-specific.

In its sample, this clonotype was seen many times. Antigen: not known. TCRdb used MiXCR to reprocess the reads, holding one entry per CDR3 protein. This sample has 200,000 to 300,000 distinct CDR3 sequences, with roughly 12% found just once. Germline CDR1 reads SGHTA; CDR2 reads FQGNSA. The CDR3 totals 16 residues. V lost 5 bases and J lost 6, with 17 bases in between. The TCR originated in a human donor in good health (CMV status not recorded). Some clones in this sample may be carry-over from other donors' samples. Sequencing was performed on PBMCs. V and J are TRBV7-2 and TRBJ1-6, with D possibly being TRBD1 (6 bases). The CDR3 loop reads CASSTRGGGSNSPLHF. As DNA, the CDR3 is TGTGCCAGCAGCACCCGGGGGGGGGGCAGTAATTCACCCCTCCACTTT. Full variable domain (remainder filled in from reference TRBV7-2 and TRBJ1-6): GAGVSQSPSNKVTEKGKDVELRCDPISGHTALYWYRQSLGQGLEFLIYFQGNSAPDKSGLPSDRFSAERTGGSVSTLTIQRTQQEDSAVYLCASSTRGGGSNSPLHFGNGTRLTVT.